This TCR beta chain was identified during a study of Graves' ophthalmopathy and Graves' hyperthyroidism. Study context: Peripheral blood was obtained at first diagnosis, ahead of any treatment. Findings and caveats of the study: Detection in blood was also observed for most expanded thyroid clonotypes above 0.001 frequency.

Amplified material comprised TCR beta CDR3 regions derived from RNA transcripts. First-round RT-PCR employed HTBI primers, with a second-round multiplex PCR after it. TCRdb re-analysed the multiplex PCR reads in MiXCR, keeping a single row per CDR3 protein. The sample lists hundreds of thousands of distinct CDR3 sequences; just over 40% were seen once. This clonotype showed up just a few times. What it recognizes is unknown. Moderate-to-severe activity, CAS at least 3, NOSPECS at least 4 and duration under 3 months characterized donors with ophthalmopathy. Trimming stripped 7 bases from V and 4 bases from J, with 19 bases between. The germline CDR1 and CDR2 sequences are LNHDA and SQIVND (reference sequence). The CDR3 runs to 15 residues.

The sample comprised peripheral blood. The TCR sequence derives from an adult man with Graves' ophthalmopathy. The chain is built from TRBV19 and TRBJ1-2; tentatively, D is TRBD1 (6 bases). The chain's CDR3 is CASTYGGRGAYGYTF. The CDR3 DNA follows: TGTGCCAGTACTTATGGAGGCAGGGGCGCCTATGGCTACACCTTC.